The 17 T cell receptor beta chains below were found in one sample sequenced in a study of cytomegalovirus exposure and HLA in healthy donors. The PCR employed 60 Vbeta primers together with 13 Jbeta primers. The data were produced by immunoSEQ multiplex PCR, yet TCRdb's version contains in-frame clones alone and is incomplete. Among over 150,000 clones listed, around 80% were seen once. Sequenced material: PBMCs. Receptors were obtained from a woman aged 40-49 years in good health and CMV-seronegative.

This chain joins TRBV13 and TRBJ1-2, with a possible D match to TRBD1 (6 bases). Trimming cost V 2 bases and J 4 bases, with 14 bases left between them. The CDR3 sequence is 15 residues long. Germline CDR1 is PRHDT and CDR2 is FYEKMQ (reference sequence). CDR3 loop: CASSLSHRALYGYTF. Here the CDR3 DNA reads TGTGCCAGCAGCTTATCTCACAGGGCGCTCTATGGCTACACCTTC.

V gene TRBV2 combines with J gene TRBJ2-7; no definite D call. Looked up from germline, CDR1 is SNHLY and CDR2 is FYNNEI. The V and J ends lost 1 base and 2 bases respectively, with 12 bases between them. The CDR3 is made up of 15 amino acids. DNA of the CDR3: TGTGCCAGCAGTGAAGAGGAGATTACTACCTACGAGCAGTACTTC. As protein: CASSEEEITTYEQYF.

The chain's CDR3 is CASSWTGGPPTEAFF. The CDR3 region has the DNA TGTGCCAGCAGCTGGACGGGGGGTCCGCCGACTGAAGCTTTCTTT. The chain has TRBV5-6 and TRBJ1-1; D may be TRBD1 (5 bases). The CDR3 is made up of 15 amino acids. V was cut by 3 bases and J by 5 bases, with 17 bases left in between. Germline CDR1 is SGHDT and CDR2 is YYEEEE.

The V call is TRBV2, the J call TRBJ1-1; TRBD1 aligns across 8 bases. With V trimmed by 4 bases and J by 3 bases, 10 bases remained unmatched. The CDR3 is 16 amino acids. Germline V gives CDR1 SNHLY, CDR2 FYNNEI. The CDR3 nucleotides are TGTGCCAGCAGTGCTCTCAGGGGGCGACGGGACACTGAAGCTTTCTTT. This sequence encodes CASSALRGRRDTEAFF.

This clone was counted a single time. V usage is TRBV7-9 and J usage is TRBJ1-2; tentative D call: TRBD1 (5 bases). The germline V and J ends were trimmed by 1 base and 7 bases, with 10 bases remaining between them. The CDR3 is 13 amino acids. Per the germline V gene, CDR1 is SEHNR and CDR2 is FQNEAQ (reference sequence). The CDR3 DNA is TGTGCCAGCAGCTTAGGGCAGGGCGGTGGCTACACCTTC. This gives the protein CASSLGQGGGYTF. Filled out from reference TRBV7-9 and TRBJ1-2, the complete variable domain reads DTGVSQNPRHKITKRGQNVTFRCDPISEHNRLYWYRQTLGQGPEFLTYFQNEAQLEKSRLLSDRFSAERPKGSFSTLEIQRTEQGDSAMYLCASSLGQGGGYTFGSGTRLTVV.

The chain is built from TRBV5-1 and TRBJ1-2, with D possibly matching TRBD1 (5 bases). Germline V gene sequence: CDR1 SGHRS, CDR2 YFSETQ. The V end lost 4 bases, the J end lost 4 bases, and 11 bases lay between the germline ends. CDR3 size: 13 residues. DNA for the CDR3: TGCGCCAGCAGCCTTGACAGAGCCTATGGCTACACCTTC. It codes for CASSLDRAYGYTF.

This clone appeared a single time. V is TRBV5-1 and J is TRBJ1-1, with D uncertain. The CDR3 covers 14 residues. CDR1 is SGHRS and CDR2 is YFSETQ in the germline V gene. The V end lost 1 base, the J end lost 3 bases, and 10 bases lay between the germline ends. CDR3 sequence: CASSLMGRDTEAFF. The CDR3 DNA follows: TGCGCCAGCAGCTTGATGGGTCGGGACACTGAAGCTTTCTTT.

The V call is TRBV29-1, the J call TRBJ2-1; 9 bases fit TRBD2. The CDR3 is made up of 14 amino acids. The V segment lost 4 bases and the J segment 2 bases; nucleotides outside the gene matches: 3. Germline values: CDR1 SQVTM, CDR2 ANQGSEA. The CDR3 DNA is TGCAGCGTTGCTGGCGGGGGGGCCTACAATGAGCAGTTCTTC. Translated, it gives CSVAGGGAYNEQFF.

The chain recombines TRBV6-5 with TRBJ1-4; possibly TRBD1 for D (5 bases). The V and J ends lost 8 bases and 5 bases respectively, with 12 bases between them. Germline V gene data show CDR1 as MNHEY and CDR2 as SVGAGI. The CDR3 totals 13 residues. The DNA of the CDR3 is TGTGCCAGCCAGCGGGGCCTAAATGAAAAACTGTTTTTT. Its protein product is CASQRGLNEKLFF.

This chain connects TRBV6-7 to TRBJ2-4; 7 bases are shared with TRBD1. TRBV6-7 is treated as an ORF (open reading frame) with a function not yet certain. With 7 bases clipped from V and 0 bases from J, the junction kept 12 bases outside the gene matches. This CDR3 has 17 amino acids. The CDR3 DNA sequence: TGTGCCAGCATGGGGACAGCACCAACTCTAGCCAAAAACATTCAGTACTTC. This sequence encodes CASMGTAPTLAKNIQYF.

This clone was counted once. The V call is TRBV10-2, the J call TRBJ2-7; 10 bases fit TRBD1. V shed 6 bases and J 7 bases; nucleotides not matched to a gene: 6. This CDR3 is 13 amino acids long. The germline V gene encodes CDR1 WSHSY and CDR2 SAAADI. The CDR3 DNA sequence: TGCGCCAGCAGCCCGGGACAGGGGAGGGAGCAGTACTTC. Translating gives CASSPGQGREQYF.

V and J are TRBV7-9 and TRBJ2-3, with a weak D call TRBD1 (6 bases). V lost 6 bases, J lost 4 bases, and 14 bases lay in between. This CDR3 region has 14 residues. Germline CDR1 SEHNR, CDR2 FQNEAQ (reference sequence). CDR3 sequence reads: CASSLGQGPDTQYF. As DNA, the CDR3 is TGTGCCAGCAGTTTGGGGCAGGGGCCAGATACGCAGTATTTT.

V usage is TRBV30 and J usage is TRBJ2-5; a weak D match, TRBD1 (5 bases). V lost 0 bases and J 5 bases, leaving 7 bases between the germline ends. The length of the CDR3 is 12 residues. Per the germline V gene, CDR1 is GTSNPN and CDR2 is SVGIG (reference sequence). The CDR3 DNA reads TGTGCCTGGAGTGTAAAGGGGGAGACCCAGTACTTC. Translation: CAWSVKGETQYF.

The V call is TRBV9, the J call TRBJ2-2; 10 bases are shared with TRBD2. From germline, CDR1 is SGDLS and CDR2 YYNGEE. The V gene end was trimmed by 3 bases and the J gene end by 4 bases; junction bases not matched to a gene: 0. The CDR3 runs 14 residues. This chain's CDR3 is CASSGTSGTGELFF. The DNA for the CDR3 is TGTGCCAGCAGCGGGACTAGCGGCACCGGGGAGCTGTTTTTT.

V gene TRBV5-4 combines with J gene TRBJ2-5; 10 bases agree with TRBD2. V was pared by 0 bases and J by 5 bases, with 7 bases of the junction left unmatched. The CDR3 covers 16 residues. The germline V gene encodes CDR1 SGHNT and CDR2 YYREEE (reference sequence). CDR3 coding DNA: TGTGCCAGCAGCTTGGAAAGCGGGAGGGCAATGGAGACCCAGTACTTC. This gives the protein CASSLESGRAMETQYF.

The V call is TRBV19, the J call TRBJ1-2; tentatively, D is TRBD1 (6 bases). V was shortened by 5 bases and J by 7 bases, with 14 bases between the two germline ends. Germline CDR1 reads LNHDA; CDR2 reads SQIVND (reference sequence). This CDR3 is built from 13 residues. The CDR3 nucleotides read TGTGCCAGTAGTGCCGCGGGGGGCTTTGGCTACACCTTC. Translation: CASSAAGGFGYTF.

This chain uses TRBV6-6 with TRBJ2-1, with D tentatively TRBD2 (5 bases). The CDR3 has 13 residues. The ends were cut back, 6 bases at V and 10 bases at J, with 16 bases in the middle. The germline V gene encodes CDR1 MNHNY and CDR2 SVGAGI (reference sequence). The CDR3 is CASSQSTQREQFF. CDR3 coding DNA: TGTGCCAGCAGCCAAAGTACCCAGCGGGAGCAGTTCTTC.